This TCR beta chain came from a study of PD-1 blockade in classical Hodgkin lymphoma (dated by TCRdb to 2020 to 2021). For context, the study as a whole: Nivolumab dosing was 3 mg/kg intravenously every 2 weeks, continuing until either disease progression or unacceptable toxicity. The study used TCR beta sequencing and CyTOF to define a peripheral blood immune signature of response to PD-1 blockade in classical Hodgkin lymphoma.

The Qiagen DNeasy kit was used to extract genomic DNA from unsorted PBMCs and from the negatively selected CD4+ and CD8+ fractions. TCR beta CDR3 regions were amplified by immunoSEQ multiplex PCR using primers annealing to V and J segments. A synthetic immune receptor repertoire was used to minimize amplification bias, and remaining bias was computationally removed after sequencing. Under the source paper's analysis protocol: Custom Python scripts were used to quantify repertoire diversity as the Shannon entropy index. Unsorted, CD4+ and CD8+ repertoires were examined separately, except in combined analyses, for which CD4+ and CD8+ sequences were merged in silico. A clone was considered expanded if an increase in frequency of at least 2-fold after treatment relative to C1D1 was found, and a pseudocount of 0.5 was applied to clones undetected at baseline. Singleton clones were defined as clones with 0 or 1 copy at C1D1, and non-singleton clones were defined as clones with 2 or more copies. By matching protein sequences in sorted samples from the same patient, clones expanded in unsorted samples were annotated as CD4+, CD8+ or unknown. Diversity changes from C1D1 to C4D1 were tested in paired samples using Wilcoxon tests. TCRdb retrieved this table from immuneACCESS and kept in-frame rearrangements only. Not all clones are present; in checked studies, unresolved V genes account for under half, and no reason is known for the remainder. V and J calls and clone size are copied from that table; D and trimming were computed from the DNA. In all, the sample holds 25,000 to 30,000 clones, and roughly four fifths of those were seen once. The ten largest clones add up to 0.55% to 0.7% of the sample.

About this clone: Its target antigen remains unknown. Nothing much larger sits one base from this clone, and base qualities are not available.

Here is what the overall study found, with its caveats: Baseline TCR diversity was reported as lower in newly diagnosed patients than in healthy donors, and lower still in relapsed/refractory patients. CD4+ but not CD8+ TCR diversity rose significantly by C4D1 (p=0.0027 vs p=0.16), most apparent in complete responders (p=0.02). Trial patients achieving complete response had baseline diversity similar to newly diagnosed patients, whereas partial responders and progressors had significantly lower diversity. Lower diversity was observed in patients in whom nivolumab was started less than 1 year after ASCT, and these patients were excluded from later analyses so that confounding by immune reconstitution would be avoided. The study was restricted to a single clinical trial cohort, and the causes of repertoire differences, possibly disease activity or prior therapy, were left undefined.

Taken from the germline V gene, the CDR1 and CDR2 loops are SGHRS and YFSETQ. V loses 4 bases of germline sequence and J loses 0 bases, and the interval between the two ends is 11 bases. Its CDR3 holds 14 amino acids, cysteine through phenylalanine. Only the CDR3 portion is preserved as DNA: 42 bases, with reading frame beginning at the first base. According to the study, the label for this sample's time point signals: cycle 4 day 1 (C4D1), after six to seven weeks of nivolumab. Every trial patient had relapsed after autologous stem cell transplantation, and cohorts A, B and C differed in prior brentuximab vedotin exposure. CD4+ T cells were purified from thawed PBMCs by magnetic negative selection with a Miltenyi CD4+ T cell isolation kit. The trial cohort was composed of 56 patients with relapsed/refractory classical Hodgkin lymphoma, for whom complete response, partial response or progressive disease was recorded as best overall response. Single-agent nivolumab was administered to trial patients in the multi-cohort phase II CheckMate 205 trial. An independent review committee assessed best overall response by applying the 2007 International Working Group response criteria. PBMCs from the trial were collected at three points: immediately before nivolumab initiation (C1D1), and during therapy at cycle 2 day 1 and cycle 4 day 1. Peripheral blood was collected in 8 mL Vacutainer Cell Preparation Tubes, from which PBMCs were isolated by centrifugation and then cryopreserved. Purified CD4+ and CD8+ fractions were prepared only for cases in which an additional PBMC sample was available. Magnetically labelled cells were removed on LS columns in a quadroMACS separator, and the flow-through was collected as the purified fraction.

The sequencing used CD4+ T cells from blood, collected before the fourth cycle of nivolumab. The receptor's source is a human donor with classical Hodgkin lymphoma. This chain is built from TRBV5-1 and TRBJ2-7, with an unclear D gene assignment. The nucleotide sequence reads as follows: TGCGCCAGCAGCGGTAGTATCCACTCCTACGAGCAGTACTTC. Its protein reads: CASSGSIHSYEQYF.